This T cell receptor beta chain was observed in a study of cytomegalovirus exposure and HLA in healthy donors. Study as a whole: The roughly 670 first-cohort repertoires shared a platform with the approximately 120 validation repertoires, as reported in a later analysis. Overall study results and limits: The listing of 150 to 200 TCR beta chains classed them as cytomegalovirus-associated.

Data came from immunoSEQ multiplex PCR; TCRdb stores just in-frame clones and leaves some out. The sample has some 170,000 clones, approximately 86% seen once. Comment on this clone: Its antigen is unidentified.

This CDR3 comprises 13 residues. Trimming took 5 bases from V and 8 from J; bases not matched to a gene: 6. In germline, CDR1 is PRHDT, CDR2 FYEKMQ (reference sequence). This clonotype was obtained from a man between 18 and 29 years old in good health and CMV-seropositive. The chain couples TRBV13 to TRBJ2-1; 7 bases match TRBD2. Sequenced: PBMCs. The CDR3 protein is CASSHGLGYEQFF. In nucleotides, the CDR3 is TGTGCCAGCAGCCACGGACTAGGCTATGAGCAGTTCTTC.